The 6 T cell receptor beta chains in this list originate from one sample, sequenced in a study of vaccination and CD4 T cells after COVID-19. Treatment noted: roughly 11-day PBMC culture with coronavirus spike peptide pools or control peptides (ViraFEST assay). Once obtained from cultured CD4+ T cells, the DNA was sequenced using the Oncomine TCR Beta short-read assay. TCRdb reanalysed the PCR reads using MiXCR and keeps one entry per CDR3 protein. The sample lists roughly 7,500 distinct CDR3 sequences; 50% to 75% were seen once. These receptors have no identified antigens. Sequences were obtained from CD4+ T cells from blood, cultured in vitro. These receptors all stem from a human donor who had recovered from COVID-19.

The rearrangement links TRBV19 to TRBJ2-5; 7 nucleotides agree with TRBD2. V shed 2 bases, J shed 1 base, and the junction held 7 bases outside the gene matches. Germline assignment: CDR1 LNHDA and CDR2 SQIVND (reference sequence). The CDR3 is 16 residues long. CDR3 DNA sequence: TGTGCCAGTAGTATAACCCCCGGCGGGAGCCAAGAGACCCAGTACTTC. Its translation: CASSITPGGSQETQYF.

The chain has TRBV27 and TRBJ2-7; TRBD2 matches 8 bases. Unmatched junction bases numbered 8, after V lost 6 bases and J lost 1 base. CDR3 length: 15 amino acids. Germline CDR1 reads MNHEY; CDR2 reads SMNVEV (reference sequence). The CDR3 sequence is CASRVIAGLSYEQYF. The CDR3 DNA sequence: TGTGCCAGCAGGGTCATAGCGGGACTGTCCTACGAGCAGTACTTC.

The rearrangement links TRBV20-1 to TRBJ1-1; 7 bases map to TRBD1. The V gene end was trimmed by 1 base and the J gene end by 2 bases; junction bases not matched to a gene: 4. This CDR3 contains 14 residues. CDR1 is DFQATT, CDR2 SNEGSKA, per germline (reference sequence). CDR3: CSARAGTANTEAFF. DNA of the CDR3: TGCAGTGCTAGAGCAGGGACAGCAAACACTGAAGCTTTCTTT.

The chain recombines TRBV28 with TRBJ1-2; 7 bases are shared with TRBD1. The CDR3 length is 15 residues. V gave up 6 bases and J gave up 9 bases; unmatched junction bases: 16. Per the germline V gene, CDR1 is MDHEN and CDR2 is SYDVKM. CDR3 coding DNA: TGTGCCAGCAGGGGGGAGGGACAAGGGACAGAATGCTACACCTTC. As protein: CASRGEGQGTECYTF.

The V call is TRBV20-1, the J call TRBJ2-5; no definite D call. The CDR3 runs 11 residues. V was clipped by 3 bases and J by 2 bases, with 4 bases between them. Germline V CDR1 and CDR2: DFQATT, SNEGSKA (reference sequence). The DNA of the CDR3 is TGCAGTGCTAGCGGACAAGAGACCCAGTACTTC. Its translation is CSASGQETQYF.

The chain has TRBV28 and TRBJ2-1; 11 bases fit TRBD2. CDR1 and CDR2 from the germline V gene are MDHEN and SYDVKM. The V gene end was trimmed by 5 bases and the J gene end by 4 bases; junction bases not matched to a gene: 13. The CDR3 spans 18 residues. CDR3 sequence reads: CASSLSGTSGSIYNEQFF. CDR3 nucleotides: TGTGCCAGCAGTCTATCTGGGACTAGCGGATCCATATACAATGAGCAGTTCTTC.